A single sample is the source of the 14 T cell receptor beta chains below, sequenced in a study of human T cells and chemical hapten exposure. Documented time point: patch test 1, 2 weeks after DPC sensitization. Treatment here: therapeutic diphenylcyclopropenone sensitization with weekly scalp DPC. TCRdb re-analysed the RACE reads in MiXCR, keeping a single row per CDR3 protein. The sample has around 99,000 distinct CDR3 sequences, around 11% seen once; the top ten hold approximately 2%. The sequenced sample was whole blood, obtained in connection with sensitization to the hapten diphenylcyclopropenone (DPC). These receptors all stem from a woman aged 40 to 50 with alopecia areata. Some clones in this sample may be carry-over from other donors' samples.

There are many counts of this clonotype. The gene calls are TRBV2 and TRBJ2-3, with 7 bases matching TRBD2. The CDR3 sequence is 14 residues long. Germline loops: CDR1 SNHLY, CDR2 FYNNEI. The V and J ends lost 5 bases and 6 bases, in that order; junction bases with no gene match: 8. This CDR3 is CASSKDGGGDTQYF. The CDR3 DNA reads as TGTGCCAGCAGTAAAGATGGGGGAGGGGATACGCAGTATTTT.

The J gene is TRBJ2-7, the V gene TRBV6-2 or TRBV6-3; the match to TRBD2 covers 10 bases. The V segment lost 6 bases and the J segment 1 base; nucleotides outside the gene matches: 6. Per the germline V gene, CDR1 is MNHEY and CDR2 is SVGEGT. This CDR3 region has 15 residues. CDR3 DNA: TGTGCCAGCAGAGCAGGACTAGCGGTGTCCTACGAGCAGTACTTC. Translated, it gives CASRAGLAVSYEQYF.

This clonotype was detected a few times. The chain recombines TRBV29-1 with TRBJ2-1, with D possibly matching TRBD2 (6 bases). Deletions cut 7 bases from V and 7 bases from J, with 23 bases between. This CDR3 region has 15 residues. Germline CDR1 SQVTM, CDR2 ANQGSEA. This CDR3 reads CSAPGAAARGNEQFF. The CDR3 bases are TGCAGCGCCCCCGGTGCGGCAGCCCGGGGGAATGAGCAGTTCTTC.

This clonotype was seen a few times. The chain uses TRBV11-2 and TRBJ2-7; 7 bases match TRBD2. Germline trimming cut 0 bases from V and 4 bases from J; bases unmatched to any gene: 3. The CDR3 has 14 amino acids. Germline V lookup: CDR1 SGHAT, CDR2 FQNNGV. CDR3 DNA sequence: TGTGCCAGCAGCTTAGAGCTAGCGGAATACGAGCAGTACTTC. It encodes CASSLELAEYEQYF.

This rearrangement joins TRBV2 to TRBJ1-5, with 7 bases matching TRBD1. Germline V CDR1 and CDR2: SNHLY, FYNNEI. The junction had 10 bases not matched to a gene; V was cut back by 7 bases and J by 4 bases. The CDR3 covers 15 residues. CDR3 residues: CASTLPGGLNQPQHF. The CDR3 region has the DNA TGTGCCAGCACTCTTCCAGGGGGTCTTAATCAGCCCCAGCATTTT.

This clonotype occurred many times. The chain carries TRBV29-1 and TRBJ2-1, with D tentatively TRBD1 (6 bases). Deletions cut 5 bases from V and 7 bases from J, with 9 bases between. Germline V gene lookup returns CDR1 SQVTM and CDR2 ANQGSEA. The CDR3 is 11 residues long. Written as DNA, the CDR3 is TGCAGCGTTTCTGACAGGAATGAGCAGTTCTTC. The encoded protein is CSVSDRNEQFF.

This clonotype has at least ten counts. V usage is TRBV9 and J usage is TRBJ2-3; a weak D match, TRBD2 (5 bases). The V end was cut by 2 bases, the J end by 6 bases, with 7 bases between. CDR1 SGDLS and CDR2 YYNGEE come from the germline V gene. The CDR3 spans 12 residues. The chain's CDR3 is CASSVSGDTQYF. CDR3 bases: TGTGCCAGCAGCGTTTCGGGGGATACGCAGTATTTT.

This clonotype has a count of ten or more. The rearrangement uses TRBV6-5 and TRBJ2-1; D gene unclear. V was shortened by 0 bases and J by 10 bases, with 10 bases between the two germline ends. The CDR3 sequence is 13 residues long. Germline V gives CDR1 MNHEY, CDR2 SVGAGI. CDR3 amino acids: CASSYSLHFEQFF. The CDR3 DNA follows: TGTGCCAGCAGTTACTCGTTACATTTCGAGCAGTTCTTC.

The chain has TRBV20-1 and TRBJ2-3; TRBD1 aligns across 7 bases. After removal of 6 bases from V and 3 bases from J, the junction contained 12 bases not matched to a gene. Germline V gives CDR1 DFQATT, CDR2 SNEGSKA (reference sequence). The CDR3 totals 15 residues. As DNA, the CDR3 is TGCAGTGCCCTAGGGGGCCCAGGATGGACAGATACGCAGTATTTT. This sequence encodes CSALGGPGWTDTQYF.

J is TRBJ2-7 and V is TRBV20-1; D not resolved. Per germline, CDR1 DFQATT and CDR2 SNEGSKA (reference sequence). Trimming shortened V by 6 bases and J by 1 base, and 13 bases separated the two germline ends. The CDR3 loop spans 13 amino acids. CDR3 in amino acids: CSATHKTSYEQYF. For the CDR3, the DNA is TGCAGTGCCACCCATAAGACGTCCTACGAGCAGTACTTC.

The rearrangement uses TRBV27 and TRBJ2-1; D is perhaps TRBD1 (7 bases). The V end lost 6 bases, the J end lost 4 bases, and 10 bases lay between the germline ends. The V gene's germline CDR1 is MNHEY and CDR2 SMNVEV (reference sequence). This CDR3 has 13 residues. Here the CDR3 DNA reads TGTGCCAGCAGGGAGGGACAGTACAATGAGCAGTTCTTC. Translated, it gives CASREGQYNEQFF.

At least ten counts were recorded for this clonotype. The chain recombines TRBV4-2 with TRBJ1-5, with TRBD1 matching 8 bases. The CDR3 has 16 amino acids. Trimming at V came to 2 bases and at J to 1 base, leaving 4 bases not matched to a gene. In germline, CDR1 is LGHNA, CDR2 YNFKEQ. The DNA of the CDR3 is TGTGCCAGCAGCCAACAGGGGGCGTTAAGCAATCAGCCCCAGCATTTT. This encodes CASSQQGALSNQPQHF.

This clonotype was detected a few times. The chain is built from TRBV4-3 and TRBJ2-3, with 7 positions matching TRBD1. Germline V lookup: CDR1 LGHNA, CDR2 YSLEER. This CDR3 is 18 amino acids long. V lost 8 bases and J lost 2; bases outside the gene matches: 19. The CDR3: CASAFSPDTGDVTDTQYF. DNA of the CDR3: TGCGCCAGCGCTTTCTCTCCGGATACAGGGGATGTCACAGATACGCAGTATTTT.

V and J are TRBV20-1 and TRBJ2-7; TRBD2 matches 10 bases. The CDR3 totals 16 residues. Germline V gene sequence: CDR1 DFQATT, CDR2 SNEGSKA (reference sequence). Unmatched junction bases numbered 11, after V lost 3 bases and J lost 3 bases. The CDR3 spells CSASYWPSGGRYEQYF. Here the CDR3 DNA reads TGCAGTGCTAGCTACTGGCCTAGCGGGGGCCGCTACGAGCAGTACTTC.